This T cell receptor beta chain was identified during a study of patients and donors after allogeneic stem cell transplantation. The sample holds a few counts of this clonotype. Using its own MiXCR run on the RT-PCR reads, TCRdb lists one record per CDR3 protein. The sample holds hundreds of thousands of distinct CDR3 sequences, 16% seen once. Germline values: CDR1 SGHTA, CDR2 FQGNSA. The CDR3 totals 14 residues. V was clipped by 6 bases and J by 6 bases; unmatched bases: 6. The clonotype comes from a human donor who was either an allogeneic HSCT recipient or a stem cell or donor lymphocyte infusion donor (not recorded which). It is not recorded whose cells these are; they may come from a transplant donor. Sequencing was performed on blood, either unsorted or a sorted T cell fraction (not recorded which). V is TRBV7-2 and J is TRBJ2-1; TRBD2 aligns across 9 bases. The CDR3, as DNA: TGTGCCAGCAGGGTAGGGCGGGGGGGCAATGAGCAGTTCTTC. Translating gives CASRVGRGGNEQFF.